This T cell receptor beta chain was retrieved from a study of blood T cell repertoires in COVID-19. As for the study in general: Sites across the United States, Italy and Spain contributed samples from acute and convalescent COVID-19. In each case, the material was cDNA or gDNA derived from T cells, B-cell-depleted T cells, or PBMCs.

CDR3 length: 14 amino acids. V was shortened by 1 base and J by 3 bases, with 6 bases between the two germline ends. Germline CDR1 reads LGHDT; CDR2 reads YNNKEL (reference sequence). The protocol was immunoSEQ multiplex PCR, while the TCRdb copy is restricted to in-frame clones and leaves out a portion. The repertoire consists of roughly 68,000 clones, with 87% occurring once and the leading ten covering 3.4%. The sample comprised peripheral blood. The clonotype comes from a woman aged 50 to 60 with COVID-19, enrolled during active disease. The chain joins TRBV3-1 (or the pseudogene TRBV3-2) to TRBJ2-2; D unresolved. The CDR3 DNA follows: TGTGCCAGCAGCCAAGGACTGGACACCGGGGAGCTGTTTTTT. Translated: CASSQGLDTGELFF.